The 24 T cell receptor beta chains given below trace back to one sample, sequenced in a study of blood T cell repertoires in COVID-19. Generated by immunoSEQ multiplex PCR, the TCRdb table keeps only in-frame clones and is missing some. In the table there are about 5,900 clones, roughly 90% of which are singletons. Source material: peripheral blood. These receptors all come from a human donor in a cohort sampled during active COVID-19.

This clone was recorded once. The chain joins TRBV5-8 to TRBJ1-1; D possibly corresponds to TRBD1 (6 bases). Germline CDR1 is SGHTS and CDR2 is YDEGEE. The CDR3 totals 14 residues. Trimming took 2 bases from V and 6 from J, leaving 14 bases between them. The CDR3 loop is CASSLRSPGAEAFF. The CDR3 coding sequence is TGTGCCAGCAGCTTACGGAGCCCAGGGGCTGAAGCTTTCTTT.

This sequence joins TRBV7-2 and TRBJ1-4, with D perhaps TRBD1 (5 bases). This CDR3 has 14 residues. Germline V gene lookup returns CDR1 SGHTA and CDR2 FQGNSA. Trimming left V 5 bases short and J 0 bases short, with 7 bases between. This CDR3 is CASSLTATNEKLFF. CDR3 DNA: TGTGCCAGCAGCCTGACAGCAACTAATGAAAAACTGTTTTTT.

This clone occurred once. Here the CDR3 DNA reads TGCGCCAGCAGCTTGGGGACAGGGGGCGTGGGAGAGACCCAGTACTTC. Translated, it gives CASSLGTGGVGETQYF. The chain recombines TRBV5-1 with TRBJ2-5, with 11 bases that match TRBD1. This CDR3 has 16 amino acids. CDR1 is SGHRS, CDR2 YFSETQ, per germline. After removal of 0 bases from V and 4 bases from J, the junction contained 5 bases not matched to a gene.

The chain links TRBV25-1 to TRBJ2-5, with 8 positions matching TRBD2. The germline V gene has CDR1 MGHDK and CDR2 SYGVNS. The V and J ends lost 7 bases and 4 bases, in that order; junction bases with no gene match: 2. The CDR3 extends over 12 amino acids. CDR3 region: CASTRGGETQYF. The DNA of the CDR3 is TGTGCCAGCACCCGGGGGGGAGAGACCCAGTACTTC.

V is TRBV6-5 and J is TRBJ1-1; 8 positions match TRBD1. This CDR3 is built from 16 residues. After removal of 4 bases from V and 4 bases from J, the junction contained 11 bases not matched to a gene. CDR1 and CDR2 (germline): MNHEY, SVGAGI. In DNA, the CDR3 is TGTGCCAGCAGTTGGGGGCAGGGGGCCCGGGGCACTGAAGCTTTCTTT. The encoded protein is CASSWGQGARGTEAFF.

The chain combines TRBV3-1 (or the pseudogene TRBV3-2) with TRBJ2-1; D perhaps matches TRBD2 (7 bases). CDR1 LGHDT and CDR2 YNNKEL come from the germline V gene (reference sequence). The V end lost 2 bases, the J end lost 5 bases, and 19 bases lay between the germline ends. CDR3 length equals 17 residues. CDR3 DNA sequence: TGTGCCAGCAGCCAAAACTATCGGGGGGCCGTCCACAATGAGCAGTTCTTC. The encoded protein is CASSQNYRGAVHNEQFF.

This clone was observed once. The chain employs TRBV6-5 and TRBJ1-2, with 7 bases aligning to TRBD1. J lost 8 bases, V lost 7 bases, and 7 bases had no gene match. This CDR3 is 12 amino acids long. Germline V gives CDR1 MNHEY, CDR2 SVGAGI. The DNA for the CDR3 is TGTGCCAGCACCAGGACAGGTTTCGGCTACACCTTC. Translating gives CASTRTGFGYTF.

The chain has TRBV27 and TRBJ2-1, with 9 nucleotides matching TRBD2. The CDR3 loop spans 13 amino acids. Germline loops: CDR1 MNHEY, CDR2 SMNVEV (reference sequence). Losses at the gene ends were 4 bases for V and 10 bases for J; bases not matched to a gene: 5. The CDR3: CASSWTSEGEQFF. DNA of the CDR3: TGTGCCAGCAGTTGGACTAGCGAAGGCGAGCAGTTCTTC.

V gene TRBV19 combines with J gene TRBJ2-2, with a tentative D call TRBD1 (6 bases). The CDR3 is made up of 17 amino acids. Trimming pared 6 bases from V and 1 base from J, leaving 18 bases between. Germline CDR1 LNHDA, CDR2 SQIVND (reference sequence). The CDR3 spells CASSEGTGTLNTGELFF. CDR3 coding DNA: TGTGCCAGTAGCGAAGGGACCGGGACACTGAACACCGGGGAGCTGTTTTTT.

This rearrangement joins TRBV19 to TRBJ1-1; a possible D gene is TRBD1 (6 bases). The germline V gene has CDR1 LNHDA and CDR2 SQIVND (reference sequence). The ends were cut back, 1 base at V and 5 bases at J, with 11 bases in the middle. This CDR3 is 14 amino acids long. The CDR3 region is CASSIGGLGTEAFF. The CDR3 DNA follows: TGTGCCAGTAGTATAGGGGGGCTAGGGACTGAAGCTTTCTTT.

The chain combines TRBV2 with TRBJ2-1, with D possibly being TRBD2 (5 bases). CDR3 length equals 16 residues. The V end lost 10 bases, the J end lost 8 bases, and 27 bases lay between the germline ends. Germline CDR1 SNHLY, CDR2 FYNNEI. The CDR3 region is CATTKVRGSLIDEQFF. The CDR3 DNA follows: TGTGCCACTACAAAAGTAAGAGGGTCCTTGATCGATGAGCAGTTCTTC.

The rearrangement joins TRBV7-7 to TRBJ2-1, with TRBD1 identical over 7 bases. CDR3 length equals 15 residues. Germline lookup yields CDR1 SSHAT and CDR2 FNYEAQ (reference sequence). The V segment lost 5 bases and the J segment 4 bases; nucleotides outside the gene matches: 8. The CDR3 sequence: CASSQDRAAYNEQFF. In nucleotides, the CDR3 is TGTGCCAGCAGCCAAGACAGGGCGGCATACAATGAGCAGTTCTTC.

CDR3 sequence: CAWNTQGLNEQFF. The CDR3 DNA reads as TGTGCCTGGAATACACAGGGTTTAAATGAGCAGTTCTTC. This chain connects TRBV30 to TRBJ2-1, with D maybe TRBD1 (6 bases). Trimming shortened V by 4 bases and J by 7 bases, and 14 bases separated the two germline ends. Germline V lookup: CDR1 GTSNPN, CDR2 SVGIG (reference sequence). The CDR3 totals 13 residues.

This clone was seen more than once but under ten times. The gene calls are TRBV3-1 (or the pseudogene TRBV3-2) and TRBJ1-1; D remains unclear. The V end was cut by 3 bases, the J end by 4 bases, with 3 bases between. This CDR3 contains 11 residues. Germline V CDR1 and CDR2: LGHDT, YNNKEL (reference sequence). CDR3 in DNA: TGTGCCAGCAGCCAGGCCACTGAAGCTTTCTTT. This translates into CASSQATEAFF.

CDR3 loop: CASSFTGSSEAFF. In DNA, the CDR3 is TGCGCCAGCAGCTTCACAGGCTCTTCCGAAGCTTTCTTT. The chain uses TRBV5-1 and TRBJ1-1; a weak D match, TRBD1 (5 bases). The CDR3 has 13 amino acids. The V end was cut by 2 bases, the J end by 8 bases, with 13 bases between. The V gene's germline CDR1 is SGHRS and CDR2 YFSETQ. Using reference TRBV5-1 and TRBJ1-1 for the parts outside the CDR3, the full variable domain is KAGVTQTPRYLIKTRGQQVTLSCSPISGHRSVSWYQQTPGQGLQFLFEYFSETQRNKGNFPGRFSGRQFSNSRSEMNVSTLELGDSALYLCASSFTGSSEAFFGQGTRLTVV.

The chain couples TRBV29-1 to TRBJ2-7; maybe TRBD2 (6 bases). V lost 1 base, J lost 0 bases, and 10 bases lay in between. Germline V gene sequence: CDR1 SQVTM, CDR2 ANQGSEA. This CDR3 has 14 residues. This chain's CDR3 is CSVEALGGSYEQYF. The CDR3, as DNA: TGCAGCGTTGAAGCCCTCGGGGGCTCCTACGAGCAGTACTTC.

CDR3 in amino acids: CASSSWDSNTGELFF. In DNA form, the CDR3 reads TGCGCCAGCAGCTCCTGGGACAGCAACACCGGGGAGCTGTTTTTT. The chain recombines TRBV5-1 with TRBJ2-2, with 7 bases lining up with TRBD1. The V gene end was trimmed by 3 bases and the J gene end by 2 bases; junction bases not matched to a gene: 4. The CDR3 consists of 15 residues. Germline V CDR1 and CDR2: SGHRS, YFSETQ.

This clone has just one count. V usage is TRBV5-3 and J usage is TRBJ2-5; 10 bases line up with TRBD1. TRBV5-3 is given ORF status, its function remaining uncertain. CDR3 length equals 23 residues. After removal of 3 bases from V and 1 base from J, the junction contained 27 bases not matched to a gene. CDR3 residues: CARSSVEEWDRGLLLLIQETQYF. CDR3 DNA: TGTGCCAGAAGCTCTGTGGAGGAGTGGGACAGGGGCCTACTCCTACTCATCCAAGAGACCCAGTACTTC.

V and J are TRBV9 and TRBJ1-2; no clear D gene. The V gene's germline CDR1 is SGDLS and CDR2 YYNGEE. V lost 0 bases and J 9 bases, leaving 9 bases between the germline ends. The CDR3 is 12 residues long. CDR3 amino acids: CASSVGGISYTF. CDR3 nucleotide sequence: TGTGCCAGCAGCGTAGGAGGTATTAGCTACACCTTC.

The rearrangement links TRBV11-3 to TRBJ2-7; D is unclear. V lost 0 bases, J lost 7 bases, and 7 bases lay in between. Per the germline V gene, CDR1 is SGHNT and CDR2 is YENEEA. The CDR3 is 12 residues long. This CDR3 is CASSLDLGEQYF. The CDR3, as DNA: TGTGCCAGCAGCTTAGATCTCGGTGAGCAGTACTTC. The full variable domain, rest sourced from reference TRBV11-3 and TRBJ2-7, is EAGVVQSPRYKIIEKKQPVAFWCNPISGHNTLYWYLQNLGQGPELLIRYENEEAVDDSQLPKDRFSAERLKGVDSTLKIQPAELGDSAVYLCASSLDLGEQYFGPGTRLTVT.

The rearrangement links TRBV4-2 to TRBJ2-5; the D is unclear. This CDR3 is 17 amino acids long. Germline CDR1 reads LGHNA; CDR2 reads YNFKEQ. V was trimmed by 3 bases and J by 1 base, leaving 18 bases between them. This CDR3 reads CASSQLRNEALQETQYF. The CDR3 nucleotides read TGTGCCAGCAGCCAGCTAAGAAATGAGGCCCTCCAAGAGACCCAGTACTTC.

This chain connects TRBV5-1 to TRBJ1-2; a weak D match, TRBD1 (5 bases). The CDR3 extends over 14 amino acids. In germline, CDR1 is SGHRS, CDR2 YFSETQ. Trimming left V 0 bases short and J 5 bases short, with 11 bases between. The CDR3: CASSLDQGLYGYTF. The DNA of the CDR3 is TGCGCCAGCAGCTTGGACCAGGGATTATATGGCTACACCTTC. Combining the CDR3 with reference TRBV5-1 and TRBJ1-2 gives the whole variable domain KAGVTQTPRYLIKTRGQQVTLSCSPISGHRSVSWYQQTPGQGLQFLFEYFSETQRNKGNFPGRFSGRQFSNSRSEMNVSTLELGDSALYLCASSLDQGLYGYTFGSGTRLTVV.

The CDR3 DNA sequence: TGTGCCAGCAGTCAGAACCGACAGGGGGGCGAGCAGTACTTC. This translates into CASSQNRQGGEQYF. The chain links TRBV7-9 to TRBJ2-7; 9 bases fit TRBD1. Germline values: CDR1 SEHNR, CDR2 FQNEAQ (reference sequence). The V and J ends lost 6 bases and 6 bases, in that order; junction bases with no gene match: 9. This CDR3 has 14 residues.

The chain employs TRBV5-4 and TRBJ1-5; 8 bases match TRBD1. The germline V gene encodes CDR1 SGHNT and CDR2 YYREEE (reference sequence). J lost 5 bases, V lost 3 bases, and 4 bases had no gene match. The CDR3 is made up of 14 amino acids. The CDR3 coding sequence is TGTGCCAGCAGCTCAGGACAGGGCGATCAGCCCCAGCATTTT. This gives the protein CASSSGQGDQPQHF. Full variable domain (remainder filled in from reference TRBV5-4 and TRBJ1-5): ETGVTQSPTHLIKTRGQQVTLRCSSQSGHNTVSWYQQALGQGPQFIFQYYREEENGRGNFPPRFSGLQFPNYSSELNVNALELDDSALYLCASSSGQGDQPQHFGDGTRLSIL.